The present T cell receptor (beta chain) was sequenced within a study of T cells in tumors after PD-1 blockade. TCRdb keeps only in-frame clones here, not all; method: immunoSEQ multiplex PCR. The sample records about 24,000 clones, roughly 80% being singletons. V dropped 4 bases and J dropped 1; count of bases not matched to a gene: 6. The CDR3 runs 16 residues. CDR1 is SGHDT, CDR2 YYEEEE, per germline. This clone is classed as large. The J gene is TRBJ1-1, the V gene TRBV5-6, with 11 bases fitting TRBD1. The sequence was obtained from a human donor with basal cell carcinoma. Sequenced material: PBMCs, taken after anti-PD-1 treatment. This CDR3 reads CASSTFGTGGNTEAFF. Here the CDR3 DNA reads TGTGCCAGCAGCACCTTCGGGACAGGGGGGAACACTGAAGCTTTCTTT.